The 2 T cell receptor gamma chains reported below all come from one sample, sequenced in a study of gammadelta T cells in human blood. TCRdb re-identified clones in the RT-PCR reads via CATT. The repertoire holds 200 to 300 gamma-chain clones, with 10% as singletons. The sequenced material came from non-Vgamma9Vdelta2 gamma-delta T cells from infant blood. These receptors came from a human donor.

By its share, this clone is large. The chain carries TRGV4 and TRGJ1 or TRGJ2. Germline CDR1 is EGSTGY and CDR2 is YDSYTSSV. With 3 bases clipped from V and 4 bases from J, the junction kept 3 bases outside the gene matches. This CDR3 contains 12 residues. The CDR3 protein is CATWDIYYKKLF. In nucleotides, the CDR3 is TGTGCCACCTGGGATATATATTATAAGAAACTCTTT.

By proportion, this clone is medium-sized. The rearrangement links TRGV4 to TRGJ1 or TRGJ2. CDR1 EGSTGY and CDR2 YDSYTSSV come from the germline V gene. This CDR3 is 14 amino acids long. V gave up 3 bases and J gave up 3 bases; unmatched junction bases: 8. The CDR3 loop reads CATWDRQSYYKKLF. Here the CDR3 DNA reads TGTGCCACCTGGGATCGACAATCTTATTATAAGAAACTCTTT.